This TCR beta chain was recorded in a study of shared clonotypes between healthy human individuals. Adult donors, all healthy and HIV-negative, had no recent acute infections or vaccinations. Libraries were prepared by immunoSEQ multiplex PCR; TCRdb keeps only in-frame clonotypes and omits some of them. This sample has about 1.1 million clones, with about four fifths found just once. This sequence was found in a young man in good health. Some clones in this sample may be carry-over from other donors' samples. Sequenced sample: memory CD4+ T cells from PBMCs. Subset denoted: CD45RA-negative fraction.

The CDR3 is CSVSIGARAQHF. DNA for the CDR3: TGCAGCGTTTCTATAGGGGCCAGGGCCCAGCATTTT. V gene TRBV29-1 combines with J gene TRBJ1-5; D is perhaps TRBD1 (5 bases). V shed 5 bases and J shed 11 bases, with 16 bases lying between them. In germline, CDR1 is SQVTM, CDR2 ANQGSEA. The CDR3 spans 12 residues.